The 18 T cell receptor beta chains below were found in one sample sequenced in a study of OX40 agonist ivuxolimab in advanced cancers. This table comes from immunoSEQ multiplex PCR, and its TCRdb copy is limited to in-frame clones, with some not included. The table includes approximately 76,000 clones, almost 90% detected once. Sequenced material: CD4+ or CD8+ T cells sorted from blood, taken in a trial of the OX40 agonist ivuxolimab. The receptor source for this set is an adult with an advanced solid tumor such as melanoma, head and neck, liver or kidney cancer.

The chain is built from TRBV28 and TRBJ1-1; no clear D. The germline CDR1 and CDR2 sequences are MDHEN and SYDVKM. The CDR3 has 12 residues. V was shortened by 5 bases and J by 3 bases, with 7 bases between the two germline ends. The DNA of the CDR3 is TGTGCCAGCAGTCGCGTGCACACTGAAGCTTTCTTT. Residues: CASSRVHTEAFF.

The rearrangement uses TRBV5-4 and TRBJ2-2, with a weak D call TRBD2 (7 bases). V was shortened by 4 bases and J by 0 bases, with 13 bases between the two germline ends. Germline V CDR1 and CDR2: SGHNT, YYREEE (reference sequence). The CDR3 totals 16 residues. The CDR3 sequence: CASSLTGGPNTGELFF. CDR3 in DNA: TGTGCCAGCAGCCTGACGGGGGGCCCGAACACCGGGGAGCTGTTTTTT. The variable domain in full, with the rest retrieved from reference TRBV5-4 and TRBJ2-2, is ETGVTQSPTHLIKTRGQQVTLRCSSQSGHNTVSWYQQALGQGPQFIFQYYREEENGRGNFPPRFSGLQFPNYSSELNVNALELDDSALYLCASSLTGGPNTGELFFGEGSRLTVL.

The chain links TRBV25-1 to TRBJ1-1; 9 bases map to TRBD1. Germline V lookup: CDR1 MGHDK, CDR2 SYGVNS. V was pared by 5 bases and J by 3 bases, with 7 bases of the junction left unmatched. The CDR3 has 15 residues. CDR3 bases: TGTGCCAGCAGTCCAACAGGGGGCTCGGACACTGAAGCTTTCTTT. It codes for CASSPTGGSDTEAFF.

Here the CDR3 DNA reads TGTGCCAGCCGACGGGTCAAGGTGGAAAAACTGTTTTTT. It encodes CASRRVKVEKLFF. The genes are TRBV28 and TRBJ1-4, with D unresolved. In germline, CDR1 is MDHEN, CDR2 SYDVKM. This CDR3 comprises 13 residues. Trimming left V 8 bases short and J 8 bases short, with 15 bases between.

The rearrangement joins TRBV5-1 to TRBJ2-3; tentatively, D is TRBD1 (5 bases). The CDR3 sequence is 15 residues long. Trimming left V 0 bases short and J 3 bases short, with 11 bases between. Germline V gene lookup returns CDR1 SGHRS and CDR2 YFSETQ. CDR3 sequence reads: CASSLASAGTDTQYF. Written as DNA, the CDR3 is TGCGCCAGCAGCTTGGCCTCCGCAGGGACAGATACGCAGTATTTT.

This clone has just a few counts. The chain carries TRBV18 and TRBJ2-5; 9 bases align to TRBD1. This CDR3 is built from 14 residues. V lost 6 bases, J lost 5 bases, and 7 bases stayed unmatched. Germline lookup yields CDR1 KGHSH and CDR2 LQKENI. The DNA of the CDR3 is TGTGCCAGCTCCGGGACAGGGAAAGAGGAGACCCAGTACTTC. This translates into CASSGTGKEETQYF.

The CDR3 nucleotides are TGCAGTGCTGATCAGGGTTACGAGCAGTACTTC. This gives the protein CSADQGYEQYF. V usage is TRBV20-1 and J usage is TRBJ2-7, with D tentatively TRBD1 (5 bases). Trimming took 5 bases from V and 4 from J, leaving 9 bases between them. The germline gives CDR1 DFQATT, CDR2 SNEGSKA (reference sequence). CDR3 length: 11 amino acids.

V and J are TRBV7-6 and TRBJ2-3; 10 bases line up with TRBD2. Germline V gene lookup returns CDR1 SGHVS and CDR2 FNYEAQ. Trimming removed 1 base from V and 1 base from J; junction bases left unmatched: 8. This CDR3 spans 18 amino acids. CDR3 in DNA: TGTGCCAGCAGCTTAGGGTCTAGCGGGGGCGTCCGCACAGATACGCAGTATTTT. Protein: CASSLGSSGGVRTDTQYF.

The rearrangement uses TRBV7-2 and TRBJ2-7, with TRBD2 as a possible D gene (5 bases). Trimming took off 2 bases at V and 4 bases at J, with 12 bases between the two ends. Germline values: CDR1 SGHTA, CDR2 FQGNSA. The CDR3 runs 14 residues. The CDR3: CASSLPNGVYEQYF. CDR3 DNA: TGTGCCAGCAGCTTACCAAACGGGGTTTACGAGCAGTACTTC. The full variable domain, in which reference TRBV7-2 and TRBJ2-7 provide the parts outside the CDR3, is GAGVSQSPSNKVTEKGKDVELRCDPISGHTALYWYRQSLGQGLEFLIYFQGNSAPDKSGLPSDRFSAERTGGSVSTLTIQRTQQEDSAVYLCASSLPNGVYEQYFGPGTRLTVT.

This chain uses TRBV7-2 with TRBJ2-5, with D unresolved. The germline V and J ends were trimmed by 4 bases and 5 bases, with 11 bases remaining between them. The CDR3 is 13 amino acids. Germline values: CDR1 SGHTA, CDR2 FQGNSA. The CDR3 spells CASSSPPRETQYF. The CDR3 region has the DNA TGTGCCAGCAGCTCCCCCCCGAGGGAGACCCAGTACTTC.

The chain combines TRBV30 with TRBJ1-2; 11 bases agree with TRBD1. From germline, CDR1 is GTSNPN and CDR2 SVGIG (reference sequence). The V segment lost 0 bases and the J segment 4 bases; nucleotides outside the gene matches: 7. The CDR3 is made up of 16 amino acids. The CDR3 sequence is CAWSVWTGGITYGYTF. CDR3 bases: TGTGCCTGGAGTGTATGGACAGGGGGCATTACCTATGGCTACACCTTC. The full variable domain, rest sourced from reference TRBV30 and TRBJ1-2, is SQTIHQWPATLVQPVGSPLSLECTVEGTSNPNLYWYRQAAGRGLQLLFYSVGIGQISSEVPQNLSASRPQDRQFILSSKKLLLSDSGFYLCAWSVWTGGITYGYTFGSGTRLTVV.

This chain links TRBV10-3 with TRBJ2-5; 7 bases are a match to TRBD1. This CDR3 has 15 amino acids. J was trimmed by 1 base and V by 3 bases; bases with no gene match: 5. Germline CDR1 is ENHRY and CDR2 is SYGVKD. The CDR3 bases are TGTGCCATCAGTGATCCCAGGGGGTCCCAAGAGACCCAGTACTTC. The encoded protein is CAISDPRGSQETQYF.

The genes are TRBV5-4 and TRBJ2-7, with 7 bases that match TRBD2. V shed 7 bases, J shed 3 bases, and the junction held 10 bases outside the gene matches. Germline V gene lookup returns CDR1 SGHNT and CDR2 YYREEE (reference sequence). The CDR3 contains 14 residues. The DNA of the CDR3 is TGTGCCAGCGGGCAAATTGGGGGGGGCTACGAGCAGTACTTC. Translation gives CASGQIGGGYEQYF.

The chain joins TRBV28 to TRBJ1-1; 8 positions match TRBD1. The trim removed 7 bases at V and 4 bases at J, leaving 8 bases unmatched. CDR3 length equals 14 residues. Germline V gene lookup returns CDR1 MDHEN and CDR2 SYDVKM. The CDR3 loop reads CASIPGGRGTEAFF. The CDR3 nucleotides read TGTGCCAGCATCCCAGGGGGCAGGGGCACTGAAGCTTTCTTT.

This chain links TRBV5-1 with TRBJ1-1; D unresolved. Deletions cut 0 bases from V and 3 bases from J, with 3 bases between. The CDR3 loop spans 12 amino acids. Germline V lookup: CDR1 SGHRS, CDR2 YFSETQ. The CDR3 DNA sequence: TGCGCCAGCAGCTTGGGGCACACTGAAGCTTTCTTT. Protein product: CASSLGHTEAFF. Using reference TRBV5-1 and TRBJ1-1 for the parts outside the CDR3, the full variable domain is KAGVTQTPRYLIKTRGQQVTLSCSPISGHRSVSWYQQTPGQGLQFLFEYFSETQRNKGNFPGRFSGRQFSNSRSEMNVSTLELGDSALYLCASSLGHTEAFFGQGTRLTVV.

The CDR3 loop is CASSPTLLAGGTSTDTQYF. In nucleotides, the CDR3 is TGTGCCAGCAGCCCTACCCTACTAGCGGGGGGCACCAGCACAGATACGCAGTATTTT. V usage is TRBV7-2 and J usage is TRBJ2-3; 12 nucleotides agree with TRBD2. The CDR3 length is 19 residues. Germline CDR1 SGHTA, CDR2 FQGNSA. The ends lost 5 bases at V and 0 bases at J; junction bases unmatched: 12.

This chain connects TRBV11-2 to TRBJ2-5; possible D gene TRBD1, 7 bases. Trimming removed 6 bases at V and 4 bases at J, with 27 bases between. Germline loops: CDR1 SGHAT, CDR2 FQNNGV. This CDR3 spans 18 amino acids. The CDR3 DNA sequence: TGTGCCAGCAGAACCGCTGGAAGGAGGAGGGGGCGCGGAGAGACCCAGTACTTC. This gives the protein CASRTAGRRRGRGETQYF.

The chain links TRBV30 to TRBJ1-3; TRBD1 is a possible D gene (5 bases). There are 15 residues in the CDR3. Trimming left V 3 bases short and J 0 bases short, with 12 bases between. The germline V gene encodes CDR1 GTSNPN and CDR2 SVGIG (reference sequence). The CDR3 DNA follows: TGTGCCTGGAGCCCGGGGGGGTACTCTGGAAACACCATATATTTT. Protein product: CAWSPGGYSGNTIYF.